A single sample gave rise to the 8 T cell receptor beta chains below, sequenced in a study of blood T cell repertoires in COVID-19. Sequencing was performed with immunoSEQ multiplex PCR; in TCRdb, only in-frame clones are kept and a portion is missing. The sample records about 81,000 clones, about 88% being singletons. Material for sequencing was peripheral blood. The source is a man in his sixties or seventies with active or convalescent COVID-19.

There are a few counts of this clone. CDR3 in amino acids: CASFPLGLAGGTGELFF. DNA for the CDR3: TGTGCCAGCTTTCCCCTGGGACTAGCGGGGGGGACCGGGGAGCTGTTTTTT. The chain recombines TRBV27 with TRBJ2-2, with 16 bases identical to TRBD2. Germline CDR1 and CDR2: MNHEY and SMNVEV (reference sequence). The J segment lost 5 bases and the V segment lost 8 bases, leaving 8 bases of the junction unmatched. The CDR3 has 17 residues.

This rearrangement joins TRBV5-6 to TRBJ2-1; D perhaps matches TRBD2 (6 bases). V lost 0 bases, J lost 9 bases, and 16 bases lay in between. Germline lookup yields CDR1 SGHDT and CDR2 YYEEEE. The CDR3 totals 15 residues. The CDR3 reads CASSLEPVTRSEQFF. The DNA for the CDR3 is TGTGCCAGCAGCTTGGAGCCTGTGACTAGGAGTGAGCAGTTCTTC.

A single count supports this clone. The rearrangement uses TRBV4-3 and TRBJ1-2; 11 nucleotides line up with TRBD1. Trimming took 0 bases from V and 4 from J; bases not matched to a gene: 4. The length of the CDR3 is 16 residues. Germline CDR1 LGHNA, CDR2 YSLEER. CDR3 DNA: TGCGCCAGCAGCCAAGATTGGGGACAGGGGGTCTATGGCTACACCTTC. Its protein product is CASSQDWGQGVYGYTF.

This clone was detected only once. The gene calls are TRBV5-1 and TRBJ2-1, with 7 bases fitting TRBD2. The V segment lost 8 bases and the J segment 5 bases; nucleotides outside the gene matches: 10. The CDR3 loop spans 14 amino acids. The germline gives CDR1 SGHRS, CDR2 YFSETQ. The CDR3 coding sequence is TGCGCCAGTGACTCGGGGGGTCCGGACAATGAGCAGTTCTTC. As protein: CASDSGGPDNEQFF.

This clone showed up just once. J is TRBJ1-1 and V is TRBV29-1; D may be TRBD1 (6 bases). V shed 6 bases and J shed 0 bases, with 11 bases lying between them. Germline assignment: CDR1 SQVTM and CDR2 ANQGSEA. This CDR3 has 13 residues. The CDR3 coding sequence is TGCAGCGTGGGGGCTCATATGAACACTGAAGCTTTCTTT. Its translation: CSVGAHMNTEAFF.

The CDR3 DNA follows: TGTGCCAGTAGTGTGGGGACAGCAGCGAATCAGCCCCAGCATTTT. Protein: CASSVGTAANQPQHF. The rearrangement links TRBV19 to TRBJ1-5, with 7 bases matching TRBD1. CDR3 size: 15 residues. Germline V gives CDR1 LNHDA, CDR2 SQIVND (reference sequence). J was trimmed by 4 bases and V by 5 bases; bases with no gene match: 8.

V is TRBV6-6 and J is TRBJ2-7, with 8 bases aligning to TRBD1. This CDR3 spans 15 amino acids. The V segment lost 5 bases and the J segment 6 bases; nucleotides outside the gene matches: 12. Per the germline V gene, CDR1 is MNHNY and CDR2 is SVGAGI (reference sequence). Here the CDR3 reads CASSLIGQGAGEQYF. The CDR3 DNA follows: TGTGCCAGCAGTCTTATCGGACAGGGTGCTGGCGAGCAGTACTTC.

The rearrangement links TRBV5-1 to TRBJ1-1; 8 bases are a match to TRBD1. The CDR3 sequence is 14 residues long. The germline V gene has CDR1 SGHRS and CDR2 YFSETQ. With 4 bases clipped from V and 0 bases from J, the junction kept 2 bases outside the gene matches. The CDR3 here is CASSTDRVNTEAFF. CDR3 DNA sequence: TGCGCCAGCAGCACGGACAGGGTGAACACTGAAGCTTTCTTT.